The 17 T cell receptor beta chains below come from one sample, sequenced in a study of control samples from healthy donors and cancer patients. Sequencing used immunoSEQ multiplex PCR; TCRdb keeps in-frame clones, though not all of them. The sample yields roughly 150,000 clones, over 85% seen once. Source material: blood. All receptors come from a man aged 18 to 29 in good health.

V gene TRBV6-5 combines with J gene TRBJ2-1, with TRBD1 matching over 7 bases. The J segment lost 6 bases and the V segment lost 6 bases, leaving 5 bases of the junction unmatched. Per the germline V gene, CDR1 is MNHEY and CDR2 is SVGAGI. The CDR3 covers 13 residues. For the CDR3, the DNA is TGTGCCAGCAGCCGACAGGGTTCCAATGAGCAGTTCTTC. Its protein is CASSRQGSNEQFF.

This clone occurred a few times. The V call is TRBV19, the J call TRBJ1-5; TRBD1 agrees at 7 bases. CDR1 and CDR2 from the germline V gene are LNHDA and SQIVND (reference sequence). V lost 5 bases, J lost 7 bases, and 5 bases stayed unmatched. This CDR3 is 13 amino acids long. In DNA, the CDR3 is TGTGCCAGTAGTCTCCAGGGGGTCCAGCCCCAGCATTTT. Amino acid sequence: CASSLQGVQPQHF. Complete variable domain (other parts from reference TRBV19 and TRBJ1-5): DGGITQSPKYLFRKEGQNVTLSCEQNLNHDAMYWYRQDPGQGLRLIYYSQIVNDFQKGDIAEGYSVSREKKESFPLTVTSAQKNPTAFYLCASSLQGVQPQHFGDGTRLSIL.

The J gene is TRBJ2-7, the V gene TRBV27; 10 positions agree with TRBD1. There are 16 residues in the CDR3. V trimming: 5 bases; J trimming: 3 bases; junction bases outside the gene matches: 10. The germline CDR1 and CDR2 sequences are MNHEY and SMNVEV (reference sequence). The CDR3 coding sequence is TGTGCCAGCAGTATCCGGACAGGGGGTTACCTCTACGAGCAGTACTTC. Translation: CASSIRTGGYLYEQYF.

V usage is TRBV2 and J usage is TRBJ2-3; 7 bases map to TRBD1. Germline V lookup: CDR1 SNHLY, CDR2 FYNNEI. CDR3 length: 14 residues. V lost 6 bases, J lost 3 bases, and 6 bases stayed unmatched. CDR3 DNA sequence: TGTGCCAGCAGCGACAGGGTAATAACAGATACGCAGTATTTT. Encoded protein: CASSDRVITDTQYF.

This clone was counted only a few times. J is TRBJ2-2 and V is TRBV11-2; no clear D. V was pared by 1 base and J by 7 bases, with 7 bases between. Germline CDR1 and CDR2: SGHAT and FQNNGV. CDR3 length: 13 residues. The CDR3 sequence: CASSLGRHGELFF. CDR3 bases: TGTGCCAGCAGCTTAGGGCGGCACGGGGAGCTGTTTTTT.

This chain links TRBV28 with TRBJ2-7, with TRBD2 matching 7 bases. Per germline, CDR1 MDHEN and CDR2 SYDVKM. This CDR3 contains 15 residues. V shed 3 bases, J shed 0 bases, and the junction held 5 bases outside the gene matches. The CDR3 DNA follows: TGTGCCAGCAGTTTTGCGCGGGAGAGCTCCTACGAGCAGTACTTC. Its translation: CASSFARESSYEQYF.

The chain uses TRBV28 and TRBJ2-3, with D perhaps being TRBD1 or TRBD2 (5 bases each). The germline V gene encodes CDR1 MDHEN and CDR2 SYDVKM. The V gene lost 10 bases and the J gene lost 4 bases, with 18 bases spanning the gap. The CDR3 is made up of 14 amino acids. The CDR3 reads CATEASRGADTQYF. As DNA, the CDR3 is TGTGCCACAGAGGCCTCTCGAGGGGCAGATACGCAGTATTTT.

The chain employs TRBV5-1 and TRBJ2-3, with a weak D call TRBD2 (6 bases). V was trimmed by 1 base and J by 6 bases, leaving 27 bases between them. Germline CDR1 is SGHRS and CDR2 is YFSETQ. The length of the CDR3 is 19 residues. In nucleotides, the CDR3 is TGCGCCAGCAGCTTGCGGCAGGGTGGGCAAACTAGCCGTGAGGATACGCAGTATTTT. This codes for CASSLRQGGQTSREDTQYF.

The rearrangement uses TRBV7-9 and TRBJ2-1; either TRBD1 or TRBD2 may fit D (5 bases each). This CDR3 region has 12 residues. Per the germline V gene, CDR1 is SEHNR and CDR2 is FQNEAQ (reference sequence). V shed 4 bases and J shed 5 bases, with 6 bases lying between them. The chain's CDR3 is CASSSGHNEQFF. Written as DNA, the CDR3 is TGTGCCAGCAGCTCGGGACACAATGAGCAGTTCTTC.

This chain links TRBV19 with TRBJ2-7; TRBD2 aligns across 8 bases. The CDR3 runs 15 residues. CDR1 and CDR2 from the germline V gene are LNHDA and SQIVND (reference sequence). V lost 7 bases and J lost 2; bases outside the gene matches: 10. CDR3 amino acids: CASISSGGTTYEQYF. The CDR3 nucleotides read TGTGCCAGTATTTCCTCGGGGGGGACCACCTACGAGCAGTACTTC.

The chain employs TRBV27 and TRBJ2-2; the D call may be TRBD1 or TRBD2 (5 bases each). Trimming removed 0 bases at V and 5 bases at J, with 13 bases between. Germline V gives CDR1 MNHEY, CDR2 SMNVEV (reference sequence). The length of the CDR3 is 16 residues. CDR3 DNA sequence: TGTGCCAGCAGTTTATCGATTGAGGGGATAACCGGGGAGCTGTTTTTT. Residues: CASSLSIEGITGELFF.

V is TRBV7-2 and J is TRBJ1-6; the D is unclear. This CDR3 comprises 19 residues. Trimming removed 0 bases from V and 1 base from J, with 16 bases in between. The germline CDR1 and CDR2 sequences are SGHTA and FQGNSA. The chain's CDR3 is CASSLAPQEKGSYNSPLHF. In DNA, the CDR3 is TGTGCCAGCAGCTTAGCGCCCCAAGAAAAAGGGTCCTATAATTCACCCCTCCACTTT. Filled out from reference TRBV7-2 and TRBJ1-6, the complete variable domain reads GAGVSQSPSNKVTEKGKDVELRCDPISGHTALYWYRQSLGQGLEFLIYFQGNSAPDKSGLPSDRFSAERTGGSVSTLTIQRTQQEDSAVYLCASSLAPQEKGSYNSPLHFGNGTRLTVT.

The rearrangement uses TRBV5-1 and TRBJ2-7; the D gene could be TRBD1 or TRBD2 (6 bases each). Trimming left V 0 bases short and J 7 bases short, with 17 bases between. The CDR3 has 15 amino acids. From germline, CDR1 is SGHRS and CDR2 YFSETQ. CDR3 region: CASSLVPTGTVEQYF. CDR3 nucleotides: TGCGCCAGCAGCTTGGTCCCCACAGGGACTGTTGAGCAGTACTTC.

Points on this clone: Germline is not matched at one junction end, which may reflect a read error. CDR3: CAITETGAAKTGELFF. In DNA form, the CDR3 reads TGTGCCATCACCGAAACAGGGGCGGCGAAAACCGGGGAGCTGTTTTTT. This rearrangement joins TRBV10-3 to TRBJ2-2, with TRBD1 matching over 7 bases. CDR3 size: 16 residues. From germline, CDR1 is ENHRY and CDR2 SYGVKD.

J is TRBJ2-7 and V is TRBV11-2; D gene ambiguous. The CDR3 consists of 13 residues. With 0 bases removed from V and 4 bases from J, the gap between germline ends came to 7 bases. Germline loops: CDR1 SGHAT, CDR2 FQNNGV. CDR3 amino acids: CASSLDAWYEQYF. CDR3 DNA: TGTGCCAGCAGCTTAGATGCGTGGTACGAGCAGTACTTC.

V is TRBV10-1 and J is TRBJ1-2, with D uncertain. V lost 5 bases and J 4 bases, leaving 14 bases between the germline ends. This CDR3 comprises 14 residues. The germline CDR1 and CDR2 sequences are WNHNN and SYGVQD (reference sequence). The CDR3 loop is CASSPSSGFYGYTF. CDR3 bases: TGCGCCAGCAGTCCTTCGTCGGGCTTCTATGGCTACACCTTC.

The count of this clone is one. The chain uses TRBV2 and TRBJ2-7, with TRBD1 matching over 9 bases. CDR1 and CDR2 (germline): SNHLY, FYNNEI. CDR3 length: 15 residues. The V and J ends lost 6 bases and 7 bases, in that order; junction bases with no gene match: 13. The CDR3 DNA sequence: TGTGCCAGCAGCAACACGGGACAGGGAGTTAGGGAGCAGTACTTC. Translated, it gives CASSNTGQGVREQYF.